The 21 T cell receptor beta chains given below trace back to one sample, sequenced in a study of T cells after yellow fever vaccination. TCRdb independently ran MiXCR on the 5' RACE reads; one entry per CDR3 protein. The data hold 150,000 to 200,000 distinct CDR3 sequences, with about 6% observed a single time. The material sequenced was CD4+ T cells sorted from PBMCs, taken on the day of the first yellow fever vaccination. These receptors came from a man between 18 and 35 years old who received the YFV17D yellow fever vaccine.

At least ten counts were recorded for this clonotype. The chain carries TRBV6-5 and TRBJ2-7; TRBD2 matches at 7 bases. With V trimmed by 0 bases and J by 7 bases, 12 bases remained unmatched. The length of the CDR3 is 16 residues. Germline CDR1 MNHEY, CDR2 SVGAGI. CDR3 amino acids: CASSYSKRTRILEQYF. CDR3 coding DNA: TGTGCCAGCAGTTACTCGAAGCGGACTAGAATTTTGGAGCAGTACTTC.

Ten or more counts support this clonotype. The gene calls are TRBV6-1 and TRBJ2-7; TRBD1 might be the D (6 bases). Germline V CDR1 and CDR2: MNHNS, SASEGT. The V gene lost 8 bases and the J gene lost 1 base, with 12 bases spanning the gap. This CDR3 comprises 13 residues. The CDR3: CASARTASYEQYV. In DNA, the CDR3 is TGTGCCAGCGCCAGGACAGCGTCCTACGAGCAGTACGTC.

A word on this clonotype: A much bigger clone sits one base away, suggesting this may be a read error. The gene calls are TRBV20-1 and TRBJ2-2; D is perhaps TRBD1 (5 bases). The CDR3 contains 15 residues. Germline lookup yields CDR1 DFQATT and CDR2 SNEGSKA (reference sequence). Trimming left V 6 bases short and J 2 bases short, with 16 bases between. CDR3: CSAEGAHGNTGELFF. The CDR3 coding sequence is TGCAGTGCGGAAGGGGCACATGGTAACACCGGGGAGCTGTTTTTT.

This clonotype came up many times. The chain uses TRBV5-1 and TRBJ2-3, with D uncertain. Germline assignment: CDR1 SGHRS and CDR2 YFSETQ. CDR3 length: 15 amino acids. Trimming removed 2 bases at V and 1 base at J, with 11 bases between. CDR3 in DNA: TGCGCCAGCAGCTTTGATGGCACCGGCACAGATACGCAGTATTTT. Residues: CASSFDGTGTDTQYF. Based on the CDR3 plus reference TRBV5-1 and TRBJ2-3, the full variable domain is KAGVTQTPRYLIKTRGQQVTLSCSPISGHRSVSWYQQTPGQGLQFLFEYFSETQRNKGNFPGRFSGRQFSNSRSEMNVSTLELGDSALYLCASSFDGTGTDTQYFGPGTRLTVL.

Many counts were recorded for this clonotype. The chain couples TRBV5-1 to TRBJ2-1, with D possibly matching TRBD2 (5 bases). The germline gives CDR1 SGHRS, CDR2 YFSETQ. Trimming removed 5 bases from V and 0 bases from J, with 12 bases in between. There are 15 residues in the CDR3. The CDR3 DNA reads TGCGCCAGCAGGAGACCGGGGAGCTCCTACAATGAGCAGTTCTTC. This encodes CASRRPGSSYNEQFF.

V is TRBV20-1 and J is TRBJ2-3; D unclear. Deletions cut 4 bases from V and 2 bases from J, with 7 bases between. CDR1 DFQATT and CDR2 SNEGSKA come from the germline V gene (reference sequence). The CDR3 runs to 12 residues. The CDR3 is CSANFDTDTQYF. CDR3 bases: TGCAGTGCTAACTTCGACACAGATACGCAGTATTTT.

This clonotype was seen once. Possible read error: a much larger clone is one base away. The chain joins TRBV5-1 to TRBJ2-1; a weak D match, TRBD2 (5 bases). The germline V and J ends were trimmed by 4 bases and 5 bases, with 10 bases remaining between them. The CDR3 runs 13 residues. Per germline, CDR1 SGHRS and CDR2 YFSETQ. The CDR3 coding sequence is TGCGCCAGCAGCCCCCCAGCGGACAATGAGCAGTTCTTC. This gives the protein CASSPPADNEQFF.

This clonotype appeared many times. The chain has TRBV12-3 or TRBV12-4 and TRBJ2-5; possibly TRBD1 for D (5 bases). This CDR3 is built from 14 residues. Trimming cost V 7 bases and J 4 bases, with 16 bases left between them. The DNA of the CDR3 is TGTGCCAGCACCCGAGCCAGCAGGGCAGAGACCCAGTACTTC. It yields the protein CASTRASRAETQYF.

The rearrangement joins TRBV5-6 to TRBJ1-1; TRBD1 might be the D (5 bases). This CDR3 spans 13 amino acids. Germline V gives CDR1 SGHDT, CDR2 YYEEEE. V shed 2 bases and J shed 4 bases, with 9 bases lying between them. CDR3 nucleotides: TGTGCCAGCAGCTTACGGGGCCCCACTGAAGCTTTCTTT. Translation: CASSLRGPTEAFF.

This clonotype showed up just a few times. The CDR3: CASSLGQGTGYEQYF. The CDR3 DNA is TGTGCCAGCAGCCTAGGACAGGGTACGGGCTACGAGCAGTACTTC. V usage is TRBV7-2 and J usage is TRBJ2-7; 8 bases match TRBD1. Germline V gives CDR1 SGHTA, CDR2 FQGNSA. V was clipped by 5 bases and J by 3 bases; unmatched bases: 9. The CDR3 runs to 15 residues.

This clonotype was counted only a few times. Here the CDR3 reads CASSPLAGDEQFF. CDR3 DNA sequence: TGTGCCAGCTCACCTTTGGCGGGGGATGAGCAGTTCTTC. The chain is built from TRBV18 and TRBJ2-1, with 7 nucleotides matching TRBD2. V was pared by 3 bases and J by 8 bases, with 4 bases of the junction left unmatched. CDR3 length: 13 amino acids. Germline CDR1 reads KGHSH; CDR2 reads LQKENI.

This clonotype was recorded a few times. This rearrangement joins TRBV18 to TRBJ1-3; D uncertain. Germline V gene sequence: CDR1 KGHSH, CDR2 LQKENI. Deletions cut 3 bases from V and 0 bases from J, with 6 bases between. The CDR3 spans 14 residues. CDR3 protein: CASSPALSGNTIYF. The CDR3 DNA reads TGTGCCAGCTCACCGGCCCTCTCTGGAAACACCATATATTTT.

This clonotype appeared once. Given a much more abundant clone one base away, this may be a read error. The chain recombines TRBV19 with TRBJ2-5; the match to TRBD2 covers 7 bases. The CDR3 totals 13 residues. V lost 7 bases to trimming and J lost 4 bases; unmatched junction nucleotides: 6. Germline lookup yields CDR1 LNHDA and CDR2 SQIVND (reference sequence). CDR3 sequence: CASNKLARETQYF. DNA of the CDR3: TGTGCCAGTAATAAACTAGCGAGAGAGACCCAGTACTTC.

In its sample, this clonotype was seen many times. This sequence joins TRBV6-1 and TRBJ2-3; tentative D call: TRBD1 (6 bases). This CDR3 is built from 15 residues. Germline values: CDR1 MNHNS, CDR2 SASEGT. The V end lost 3 bases, the J end lost 5 bases, and 15 bases lay between the germline ends. The CDR3 sequence is CASSDPDRGGDTQYF. The CDR3 DNA reads as TGTGCCAGCAGTGATCCTGACAGAGGGGGAGATACGCAGTATTTT.

This chain joins TRBV12-3 or TRBV12-4 and TRBJ2-5; perhaps TRBD2 as D (6 bases). Deletions cut 6 bases from V and 5 bases from J, with 16 bases between. This CDR3 comprises 14 residues. CDR3 DNA sequence: TGTGCCAGCAGCCCTGGGGGGAGGTGGGAGACCCAGTACTTC. It encodes CASSPGGRWETQYF.

This clonotype occurred many times. The chain couples TRBV4-2 to TRBJ1-4, with 7 bases matching TRBD1. Germline V lookup: CDR1 LGHNA, CDR2 YNFKEQ. There are 15 residues in the CDR3. V lost 1 base to trimming and J lost 8 bases; unmatched junction nucleotides: 7. CDR3 loop: CASSQATQGSEKLFF. The CDR3 DNA reads TGTGCCAGCAGCCAAGCGACACAGGGGAGCGAAAAACTGTTTTTT.

This clonotype has more than one count but fewer than ten. The chain combines TRBV9 with TRBJ1-2, with 11 bases matching TRBD1. Trimming cost V 0 bases and J 4 bases; bases outside gene matches: 2. Germline V gene sequence: CDR1 SGDLS, CDR2 YYNGEE. CDR3 length: 15 amino acids. The DNA for the CDR3 is TGTGCCAGCAGCGTAGGGGGACAGGGGGGCTATGGCTACACCTTC. It codes for CASSVGGQGGYGYTF.

There are many counts of this clonotype. The chain links TRBV10-3 to TRBJ1-2; TRBD1 is a possible D gene (6 bases). Germline V CDR1 and CDR2: ENHRY, SYGVKD. The V end lost 3 bases, the J end lost 0 bases, and 14 bases lay between the germline ends. The CDR3 loop spans 16 amino acids. CDR3 sequence reads: CAISEGLAGANYGYTF. CDR3 DNA sequence: TGTGCCATCAGTGAAGGGTTGGCAGGGGCTAACTATGGCTACACCTTC.

This clonotype was counted ten times or more. This sequence joins TRBV5-1 and TRBJ2-1; weak D call: TRBD2 (6 bases). The CDR3 has 15 amino acids. Per germline, CDR1 SGHRS and CDR2 YFSETQ. Trimming pared 0 bases from V and 4 bases from J, leaving 11 bases between. The CDR3, as DNA: TGCGCCAGCAGCTTGGAGGGTGCGGGGTACAATGAGCAGTTCTTC. Its protein is CASSLEGAGYNEQFF.

This clonotype occurred many times. The chain joins TRBV13 to TRBJ2-1; TRBD1 agrees at 7 bases. Trimming removed 3 bases from V and 2 bases from J; junction bases left unmatched: 4. From germline, CDR1 is PRHDT and CDR2 FYEKMQ (reference sequence). The CDR3 covers 15 residues. CDR3 region: CASSFRDSTYNEQFF. The CDR3 DNA reads TGTGCCAGCAGCTTCCGGGACAGTACCTACAATGAGCAGTTCTTC.

This clonotype was counted a few times. The chain's CDR3 is CASRRTSGGEDTQYF. CDR3 coding DNA: TGTGCCAGCAGAAGGACTAGCGGGGGGGAAGATACGCAGTATTTT. The chain has TRBV6-2 or TRBV6-3 and TRBJ2-3; 15 bases line up with TRBD2. V trimming: 6 bases; J trimming: 5 bases; junction bases outside the gene matches: 3. The CDR3 loop spans 15 amino acids. Germline V lookup: CDR1 MNHEY, CDR2 SVGEGT.